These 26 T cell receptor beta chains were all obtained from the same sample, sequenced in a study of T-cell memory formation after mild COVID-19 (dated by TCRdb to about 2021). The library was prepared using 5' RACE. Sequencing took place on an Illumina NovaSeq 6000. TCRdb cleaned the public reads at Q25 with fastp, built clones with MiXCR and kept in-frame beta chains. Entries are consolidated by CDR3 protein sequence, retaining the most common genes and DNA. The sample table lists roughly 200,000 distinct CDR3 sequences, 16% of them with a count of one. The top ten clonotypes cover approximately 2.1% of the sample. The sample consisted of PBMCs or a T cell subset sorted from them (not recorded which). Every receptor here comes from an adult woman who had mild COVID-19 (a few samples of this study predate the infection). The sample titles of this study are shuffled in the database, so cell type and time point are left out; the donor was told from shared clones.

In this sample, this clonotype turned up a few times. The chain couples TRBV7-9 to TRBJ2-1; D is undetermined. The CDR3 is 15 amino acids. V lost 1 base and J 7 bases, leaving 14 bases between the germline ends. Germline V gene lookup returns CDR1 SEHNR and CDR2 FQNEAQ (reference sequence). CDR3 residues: CASSLVGLMQNEQFF. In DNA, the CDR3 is TGTGCCAGCAGCTTAGTAGGTCTGATGCAGAATGAGCAGTTCTTC.

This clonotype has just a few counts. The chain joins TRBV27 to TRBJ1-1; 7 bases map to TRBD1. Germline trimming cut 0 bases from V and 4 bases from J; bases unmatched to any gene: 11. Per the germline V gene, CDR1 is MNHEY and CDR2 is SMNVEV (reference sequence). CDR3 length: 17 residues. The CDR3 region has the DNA TGTGCCAGCAGTTTATCGTTACAGGGGCGGATTAGCACTGAAGCTTTCTTT. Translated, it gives CASSLSLQGRISTEAFF.

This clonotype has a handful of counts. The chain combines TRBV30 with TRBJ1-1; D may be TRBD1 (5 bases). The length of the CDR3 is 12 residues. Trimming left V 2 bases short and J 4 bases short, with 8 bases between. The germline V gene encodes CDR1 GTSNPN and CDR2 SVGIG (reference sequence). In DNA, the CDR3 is TGTGCCTGGAGTAGGGGAGGCACTGAAGCTTTCTTT. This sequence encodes CAWSRGGTEAFF.

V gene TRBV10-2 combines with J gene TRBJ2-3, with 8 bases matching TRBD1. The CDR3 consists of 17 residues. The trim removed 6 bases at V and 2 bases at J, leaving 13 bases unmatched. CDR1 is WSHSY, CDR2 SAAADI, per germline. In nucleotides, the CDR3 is TGCGCCAGCAGGCTCCCCCTTGGACAGGGCCCCACAGATACGCAGTATTTT. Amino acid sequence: CASRLPLGQGPTDTQYF.

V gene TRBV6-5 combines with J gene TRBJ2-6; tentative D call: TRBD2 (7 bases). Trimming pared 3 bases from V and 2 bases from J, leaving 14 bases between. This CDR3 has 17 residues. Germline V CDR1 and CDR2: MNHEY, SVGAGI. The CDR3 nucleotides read TGTGCCAGCAGTTATGGGGGGGGCATCGCTGGGGCCAACGTCCTGACTTTC. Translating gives CASSYGGGIAGANVLTF.

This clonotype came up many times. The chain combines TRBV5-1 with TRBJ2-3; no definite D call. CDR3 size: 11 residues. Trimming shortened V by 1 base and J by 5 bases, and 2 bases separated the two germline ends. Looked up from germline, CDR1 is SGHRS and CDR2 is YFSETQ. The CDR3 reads CASSLLDTQYF. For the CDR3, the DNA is TGCGCCAGCAGCTTGTTAGATACGCAGTATTTT.

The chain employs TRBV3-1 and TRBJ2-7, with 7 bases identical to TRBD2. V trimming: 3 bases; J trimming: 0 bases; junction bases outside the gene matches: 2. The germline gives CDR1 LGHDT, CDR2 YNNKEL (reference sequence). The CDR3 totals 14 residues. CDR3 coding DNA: TGTGCCAGCAGCCAGCGGGGGTTCTCCTACGAGCAGTACTTC. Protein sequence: CASSQRGFSYEQYF.

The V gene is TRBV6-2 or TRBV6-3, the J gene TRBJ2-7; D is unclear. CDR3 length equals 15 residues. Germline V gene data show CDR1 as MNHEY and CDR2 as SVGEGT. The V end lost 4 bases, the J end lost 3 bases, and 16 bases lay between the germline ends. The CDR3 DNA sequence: TGTGCCAGCAGTTTGTACCCGAGGACGATCTACGAGCAGTACTTC. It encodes CASSLYPRTIYEQYF.

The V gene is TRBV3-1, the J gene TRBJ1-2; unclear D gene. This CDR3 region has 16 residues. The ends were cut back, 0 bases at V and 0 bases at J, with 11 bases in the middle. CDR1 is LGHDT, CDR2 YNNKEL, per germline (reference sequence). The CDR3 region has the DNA TGTGCCAGCAGCCAAGATCTGACCGGAGCTAACTATGGCTACACCTTC. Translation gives CASSQDLTGANYGYTF.

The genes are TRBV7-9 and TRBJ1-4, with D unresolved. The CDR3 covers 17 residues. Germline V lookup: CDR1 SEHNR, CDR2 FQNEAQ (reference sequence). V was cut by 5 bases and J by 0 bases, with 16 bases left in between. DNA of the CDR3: TGTGCCAGCAGCCCCGCTCGGGCGGCCGCAACTAATGAAAAACTGTTTTTT. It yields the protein CASSPARAAATNEKLFF.

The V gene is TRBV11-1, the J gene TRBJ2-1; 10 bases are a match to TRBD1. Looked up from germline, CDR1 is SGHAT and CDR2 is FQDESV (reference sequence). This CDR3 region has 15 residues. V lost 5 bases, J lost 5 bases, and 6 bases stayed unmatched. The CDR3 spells CASSPPGQGNNEQFF. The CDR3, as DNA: TGTGCCAGCAGCCCCCCGGGACAGGGGAACAATGAGCAGTTCTTC.

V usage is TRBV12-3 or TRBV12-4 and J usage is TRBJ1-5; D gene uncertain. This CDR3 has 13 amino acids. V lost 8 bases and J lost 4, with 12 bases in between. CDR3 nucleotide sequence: TGTGCCAGCGGGTCAGTTCCGAATCAGCCCCAGCATTTT. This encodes CASGSVPNQPQHF.

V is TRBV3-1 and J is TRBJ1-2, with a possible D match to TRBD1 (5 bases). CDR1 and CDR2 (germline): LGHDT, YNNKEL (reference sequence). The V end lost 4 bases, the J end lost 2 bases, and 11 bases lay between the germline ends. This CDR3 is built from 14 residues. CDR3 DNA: TGTGCCAGCAGCCCGTCATGGGGGAACTATGGCTACACCTTC. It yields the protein CASSPSWGNYGYTF.

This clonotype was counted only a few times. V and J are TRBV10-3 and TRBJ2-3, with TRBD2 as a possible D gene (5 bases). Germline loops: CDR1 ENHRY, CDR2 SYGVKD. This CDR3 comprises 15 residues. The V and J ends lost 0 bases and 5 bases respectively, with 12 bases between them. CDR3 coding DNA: TGTGCCATCAGTGAGTCTGGTAGACGGGGAGATACGCAGTATTTT. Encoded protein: CAISESGRRGDTQYF.

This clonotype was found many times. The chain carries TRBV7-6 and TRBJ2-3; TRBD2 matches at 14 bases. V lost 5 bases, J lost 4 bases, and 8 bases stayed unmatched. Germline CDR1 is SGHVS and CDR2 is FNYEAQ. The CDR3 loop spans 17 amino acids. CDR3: CASSTGLAGGVADTQYF. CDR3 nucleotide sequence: TGTGCCAGCAGCACAGGACTAGCGGGAGGAGTCGCAGATACGCAGTATTTT.

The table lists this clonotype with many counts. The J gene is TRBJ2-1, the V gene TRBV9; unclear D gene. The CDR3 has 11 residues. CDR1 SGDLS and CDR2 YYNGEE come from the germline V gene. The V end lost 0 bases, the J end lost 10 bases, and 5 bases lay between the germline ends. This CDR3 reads CASSVANEQFF. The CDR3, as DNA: TGTGCCAGCAGCGTAGCTAACGAGCAGTTCTTC. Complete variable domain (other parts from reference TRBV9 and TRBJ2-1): DSGVTQTPKHLITATGQRVTLRCSPRSGDLSVYWYQQSLDQGLQFLIQYYNGEERAKGNILERFSAQQFPDLHSELNLSSLELGDSALYFCASSVANEQFFGPGTRLTVL.

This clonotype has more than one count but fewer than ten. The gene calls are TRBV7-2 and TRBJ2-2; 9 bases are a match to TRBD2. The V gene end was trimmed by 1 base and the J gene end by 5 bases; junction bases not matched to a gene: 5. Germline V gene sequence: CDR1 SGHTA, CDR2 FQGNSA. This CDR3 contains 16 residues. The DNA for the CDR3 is TGTGCCAGCAGCTTAGAACTAGCGGGTTCTACCGGGGAGCTGTTTTTT. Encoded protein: CASSLELAGSTGELFF.

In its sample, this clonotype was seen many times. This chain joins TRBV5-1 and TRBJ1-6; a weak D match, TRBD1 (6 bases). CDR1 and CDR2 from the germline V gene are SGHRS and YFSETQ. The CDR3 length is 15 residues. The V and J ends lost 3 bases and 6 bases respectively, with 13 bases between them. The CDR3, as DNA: TGCGCCAGCAGCTCGAACGGGGGCATTAATTCACCCCTCCACTTT. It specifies CASSSNGGINSPLHF.

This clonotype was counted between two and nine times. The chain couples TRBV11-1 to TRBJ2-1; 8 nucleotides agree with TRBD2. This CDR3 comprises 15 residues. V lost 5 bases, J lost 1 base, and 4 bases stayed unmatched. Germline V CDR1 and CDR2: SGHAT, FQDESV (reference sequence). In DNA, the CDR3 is TGTGCCAGCAGCACTAGCGGCGGGTCCTACAATGAGCAGTTCTTC. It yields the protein CASSTSGGSYNEQFF.

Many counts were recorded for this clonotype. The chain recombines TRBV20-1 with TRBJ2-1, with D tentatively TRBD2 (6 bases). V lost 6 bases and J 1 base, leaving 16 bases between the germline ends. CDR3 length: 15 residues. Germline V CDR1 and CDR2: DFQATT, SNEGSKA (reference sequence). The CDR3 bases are TGCAGTGCGCACAGACTAGGAGGGTCCTACAATGAGCAGTTCTTC. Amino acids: CSAHRLGGSYNEQFF.

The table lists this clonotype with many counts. CDR3 sequence (DNA): TGTGCCAGCACGGTTGAGGCGGGGGGTTACGAGCAGTACTTC. Translation: CASTVEAGGYEQYF. The chain combines TRBV6-1 with TRBJ2-7; 8 bases align to TRBD2. CDR1 is MNHNS, CDR2 SASEGT, per germline. The J segment lost 4 bases and the V segment lost 7 bases, leaving 9 bases of the junction unmatched. The CDR3 contains 14 residues.

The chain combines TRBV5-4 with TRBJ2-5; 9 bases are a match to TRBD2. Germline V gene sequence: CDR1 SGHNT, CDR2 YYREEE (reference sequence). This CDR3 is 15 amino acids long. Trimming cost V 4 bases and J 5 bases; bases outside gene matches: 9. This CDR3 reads CASSPGGRALETQYF. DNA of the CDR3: TGTGCCAGCAGCCCGGGCGGGAGGGCATTGGAGACCCAGTACTTC.

DNA of the CDR3: TGTGCCAGCAGCCCCGGGACTGGAAACACCATATATTTT. Amino acids: CASSPGTGNTIYF. V gene TRBV3-1 combines with J gene TRBJ1-3; no clear D. Germline V lookup: CDR1 LGHDT, CDR2 YNNKEL (reference sequence). V lost 4 bases, J lost 2 bases, and 6 bases lay in between. This CDR3 region has 13 residues.

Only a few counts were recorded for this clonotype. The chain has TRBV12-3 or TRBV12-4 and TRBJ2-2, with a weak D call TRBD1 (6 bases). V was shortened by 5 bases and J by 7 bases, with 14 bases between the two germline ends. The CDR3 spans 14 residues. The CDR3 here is CASSITGTHGELFF. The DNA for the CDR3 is TGTGCCAGCAGTATCACCGGGACACACGGGGAGCTGTTTTTT.

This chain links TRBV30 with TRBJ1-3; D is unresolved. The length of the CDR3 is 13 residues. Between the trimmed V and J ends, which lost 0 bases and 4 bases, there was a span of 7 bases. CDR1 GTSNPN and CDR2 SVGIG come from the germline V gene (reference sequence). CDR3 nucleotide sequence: TGTGCCTGGAGTGTAACGACAGGAAACACCATATATTTT. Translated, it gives CAWSVTTGNTIYF.

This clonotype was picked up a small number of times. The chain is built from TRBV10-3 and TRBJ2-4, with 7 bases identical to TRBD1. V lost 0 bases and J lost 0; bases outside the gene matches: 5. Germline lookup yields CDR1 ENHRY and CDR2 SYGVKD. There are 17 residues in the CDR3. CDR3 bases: TGTGCCATCAGTGAGTCAGGGACAGCGCTAGCCAAAAACATTCAGTACTTC. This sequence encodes CAISESGTALAKNIQYF.